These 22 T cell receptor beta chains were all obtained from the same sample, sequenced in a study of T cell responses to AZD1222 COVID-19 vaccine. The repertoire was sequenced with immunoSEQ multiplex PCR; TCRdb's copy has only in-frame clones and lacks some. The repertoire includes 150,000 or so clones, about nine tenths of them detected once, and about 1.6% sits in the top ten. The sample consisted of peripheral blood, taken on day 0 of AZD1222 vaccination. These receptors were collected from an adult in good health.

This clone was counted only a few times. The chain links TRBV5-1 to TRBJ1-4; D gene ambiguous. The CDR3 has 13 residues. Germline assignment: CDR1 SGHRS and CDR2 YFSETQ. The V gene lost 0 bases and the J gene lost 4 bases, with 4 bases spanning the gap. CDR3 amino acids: CASSLGHNEKLFF. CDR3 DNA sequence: TGCGCCAGCAGCTTGGGACATAATGAAAAACTGTTTTTT.

The CDR3 spells CASSSGQGREGSPLHF. The DNA of the CDR3 is TGTGCCAGCAGCTCGGGACAGGGGAGAGAAGGGTCACCCCTCCACTTT. This chain joins TRBV11-2 and TRBJ1-6, with TRBD1 matching over 10 bases. This CDR3 region has 16 residues. The J segment lost 10 bases and the V segment lost 4 bases, leaving 10 bases of the junction unmatched. The germline V gene has CDR1 SGHAT and CDR2 FQNNGV. Combining the CDR3 with reference TRBV11-2 and TRBJ1-6 gives the whole variable domain EAGVAQSPRYKIIEKRQSVAFWCNPISGHATLYWYQQILGQGPKLLIQFQNNGVVDDSQLPKDRFSAERLKGVDSTLKIQPAKLEDSAVYLCASSSGQGREGSPLHFGNGTRLTVT.

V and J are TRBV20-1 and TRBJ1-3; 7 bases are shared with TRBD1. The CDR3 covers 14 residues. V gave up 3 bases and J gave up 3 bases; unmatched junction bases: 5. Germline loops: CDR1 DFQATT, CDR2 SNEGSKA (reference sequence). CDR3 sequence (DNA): TGCAGTGCTAGTCCAGGGGGATTTGGAAACACCATATATTTT. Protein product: CSASPGGFGNTIYF.

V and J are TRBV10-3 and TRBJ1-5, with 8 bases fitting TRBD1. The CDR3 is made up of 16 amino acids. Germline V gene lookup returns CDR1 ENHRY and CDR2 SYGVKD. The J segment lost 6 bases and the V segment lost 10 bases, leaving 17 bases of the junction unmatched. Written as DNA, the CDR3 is TGTGCCACCGCCGCCGGCCGGGACAGGATGATTCAGCCCCAGCATTTT. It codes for CATAAGRDRMIQPQHF.

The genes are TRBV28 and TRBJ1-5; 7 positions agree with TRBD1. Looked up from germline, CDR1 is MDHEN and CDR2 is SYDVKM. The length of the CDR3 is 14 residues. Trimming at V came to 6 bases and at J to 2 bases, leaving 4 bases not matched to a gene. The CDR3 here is CASRWDSGNQPQHF. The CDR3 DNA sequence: TGTGCCAGCAGGTGGGACAGTGGCAATCAGCCCCAGCATTTT.

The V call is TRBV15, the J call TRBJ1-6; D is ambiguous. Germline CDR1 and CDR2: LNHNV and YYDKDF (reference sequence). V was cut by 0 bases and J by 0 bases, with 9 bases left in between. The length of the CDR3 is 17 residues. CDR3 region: CATSRDRQSSYNSPLHF. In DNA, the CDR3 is TGTGCCACCAGCAGAGATCGGCAGAGCTCCTATAATTCACCCCTCCACTTT.

CDR3 nucleotides: TGTGCCAGCAGTCCTCAACAGGGGCGCTTACTCTTCGAGCAGTACTTC. This encodes CASSPQQGRLLFEQYF. V is TRBV27 and J is TRBJ2-7; 7 bases line up with TRBD1. V was clipped by 5 bases and J by 6 bases; unmatched bases: 16. The CDR3 spans 16 residues. Germline V gene sequence: CDR1 MNHEY, CDR2 SMNVEV (reference sequence).

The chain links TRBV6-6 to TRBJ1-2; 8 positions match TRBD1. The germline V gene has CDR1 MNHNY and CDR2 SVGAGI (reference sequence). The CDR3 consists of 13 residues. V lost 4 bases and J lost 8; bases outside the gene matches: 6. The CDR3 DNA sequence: TGTGCCAGCAGTTCAGGACAGGGAGGGGGCTACACCTTC. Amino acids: CASSSGQGGGYTF.

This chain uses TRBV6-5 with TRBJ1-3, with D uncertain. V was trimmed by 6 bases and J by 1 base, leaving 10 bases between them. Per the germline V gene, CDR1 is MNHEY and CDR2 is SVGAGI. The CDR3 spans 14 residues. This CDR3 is CASSPGLSGNTIYF. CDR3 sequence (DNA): TGTGCCAGCAGCCCCGGTTTGTCTGGAAACACCATATATTTT.

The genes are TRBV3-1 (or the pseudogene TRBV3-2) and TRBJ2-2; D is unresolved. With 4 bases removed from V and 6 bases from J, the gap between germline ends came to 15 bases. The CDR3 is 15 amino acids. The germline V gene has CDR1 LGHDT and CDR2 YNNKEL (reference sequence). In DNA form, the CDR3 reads TGTGCCAGCAGCCTGCAGTTGGGTGCGGCCGGGGAGCTGTTTTTT. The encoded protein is CASSLQLGAAGELFF.

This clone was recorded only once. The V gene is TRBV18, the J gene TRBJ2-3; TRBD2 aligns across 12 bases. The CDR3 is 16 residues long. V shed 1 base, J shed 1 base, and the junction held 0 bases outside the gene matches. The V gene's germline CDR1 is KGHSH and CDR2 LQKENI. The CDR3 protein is CASSPRTSGGTDTQYF. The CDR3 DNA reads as TGTGCCAGCTCACCACGGACTAGCGGGGGCACAGATACGCAGTATTTT.

The CDR3, as DNA: TGCGCCAGCAGCCAAGAACGAGCTAGGACTCCCCTCCACTTT. Its translation is CASSQERARTPLHF. The V and J genes are TRBV4-1 and TRBJ1-6, with D hard to call. CDR1 is MGHRA, CDR2 YSYEKL, per germline. This CDR3 is 14 amino acids long. V shed 0 bases and J shed 13 bases, with 13 bases lying between them.

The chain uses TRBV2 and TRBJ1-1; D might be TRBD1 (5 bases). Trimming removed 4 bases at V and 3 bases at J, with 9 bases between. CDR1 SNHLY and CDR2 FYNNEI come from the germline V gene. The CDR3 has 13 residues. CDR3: CASSAQGDTEAFF. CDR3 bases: TGTGCCAGCAGTGCTCAGGGAGACACTGAAGCTTTCTTT.

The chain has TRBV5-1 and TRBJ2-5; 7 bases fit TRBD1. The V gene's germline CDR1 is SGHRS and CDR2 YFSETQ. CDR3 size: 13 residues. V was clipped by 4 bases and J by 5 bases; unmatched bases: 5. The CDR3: CASSQTGAETQYF. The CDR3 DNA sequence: TGCGCCAGCAGCCAAACAGGGGCGGAGACCCAGTACTTC.

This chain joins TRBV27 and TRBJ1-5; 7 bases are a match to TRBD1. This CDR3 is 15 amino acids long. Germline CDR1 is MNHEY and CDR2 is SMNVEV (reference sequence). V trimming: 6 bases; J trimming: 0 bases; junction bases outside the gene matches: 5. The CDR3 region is CASSPRGYSNQPQHF. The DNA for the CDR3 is TGTGCCAGCAGCCCCAGGGGGTATAGCAATCAGCCCCAGCATTTT.

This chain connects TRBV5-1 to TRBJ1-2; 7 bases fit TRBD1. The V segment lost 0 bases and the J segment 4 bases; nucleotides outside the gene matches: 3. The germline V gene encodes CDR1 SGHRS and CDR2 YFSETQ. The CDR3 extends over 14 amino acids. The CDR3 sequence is CASSLAGTVYGYTF. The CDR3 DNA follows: TGCGCCAGCAGCTTGGCCGGGACAGTCTATGGCTACACCTTC.

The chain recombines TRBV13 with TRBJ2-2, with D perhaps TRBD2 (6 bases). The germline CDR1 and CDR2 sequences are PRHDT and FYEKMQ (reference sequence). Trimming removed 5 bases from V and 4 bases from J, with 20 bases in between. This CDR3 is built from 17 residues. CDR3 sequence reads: CASSGLTGTASTGELFF. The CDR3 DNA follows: TGTGCCAGCAGCGGATTAACCGGGACTGCTTCCACCGGGGAGCTGTTTTTT.

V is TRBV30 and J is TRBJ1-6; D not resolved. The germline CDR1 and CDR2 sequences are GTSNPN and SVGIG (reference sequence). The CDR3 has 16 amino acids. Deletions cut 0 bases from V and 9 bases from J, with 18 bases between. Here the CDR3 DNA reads TGTGCCTGGAGTGTACGGAATGCTGCCCCGGGTTCACCCCTCCACTTT. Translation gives CAWSVRNAAPGSPLHF.

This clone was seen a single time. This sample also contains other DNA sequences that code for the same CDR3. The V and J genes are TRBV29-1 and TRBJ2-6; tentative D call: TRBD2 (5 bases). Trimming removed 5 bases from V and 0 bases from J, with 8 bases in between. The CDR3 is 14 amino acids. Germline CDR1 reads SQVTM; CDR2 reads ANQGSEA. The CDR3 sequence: CSVRGISGANVLTF. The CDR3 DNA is TGCAGCGTTCGGGGAATCTCTGGGGCCAACGTCCTGACTTTC.

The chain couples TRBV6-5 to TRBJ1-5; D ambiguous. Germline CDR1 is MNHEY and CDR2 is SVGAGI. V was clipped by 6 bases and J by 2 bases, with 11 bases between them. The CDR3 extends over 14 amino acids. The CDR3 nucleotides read TGTGCCAGCAGCCCAATGGACGGCAATCAGCCCCAGCATTTT. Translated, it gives CASSPMDGNQPQHF.

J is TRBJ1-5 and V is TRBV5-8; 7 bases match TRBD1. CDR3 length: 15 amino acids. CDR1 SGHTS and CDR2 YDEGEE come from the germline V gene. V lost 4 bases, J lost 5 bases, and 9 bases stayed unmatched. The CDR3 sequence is CASSTSGTVHQPQHF. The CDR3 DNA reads TGTGCCAGCAGCACCTCCGGGACAGTTCATCAGCCCCAGCATTTT.

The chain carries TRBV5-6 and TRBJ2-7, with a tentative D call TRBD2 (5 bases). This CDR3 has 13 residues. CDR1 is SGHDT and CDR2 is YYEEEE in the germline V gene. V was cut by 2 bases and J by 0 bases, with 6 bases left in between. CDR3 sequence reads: CASSFAGSYEQYF. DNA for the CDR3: TGTGCCAGCAGCTTCGCGGGCTCCTACGAGCAGTACTTC. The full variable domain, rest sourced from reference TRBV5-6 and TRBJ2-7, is DAGVTQSPTHLIKTRGQQVTLRCSPKSGHDTVSWYQQALGQGPQFIFQYYEEEERQRGNFPDRFSGHQFPNYSSELNVNALLLGDSALYLCASSFAGSYEQYFGPGTRLTVT.